The next 11 T cell receptor beta chains were all read from a single sample in a study of tumor-infiltrating lymphocytes in localized non-small cell lung cancer (dated by TCRdb to 2020 to 2023). The library was produced with the immunoSEQ multiplex PCR assay. Here the immuneACCESS table is served through TCRdb, limited to in-frame sequences with V and J called. Missing clones are a known gap in these copies; in checked studies unresolved V genes cover under half, and the rest lacks a known reason. The sample table lists around 16,000 clones, 40% to 45% of them with a count of one. Jointly, the top ten make up approximately 16% of the sample. Input material: lung tumor tissue. These receptors came from a human donor with non-small cell lung cancer.

The sample holds a few counts of this clone. The chain employs TRBV7-9 and TRBJ1-4; possibly TRBD1 for D (6 bases). Germline V gene lookup returns CDR1 SEHNR and CDR2 FQNEAQ (reference sequence). Trimming stripped 1 base from V and 7 bases from J, with 13 bases between. The CDR3 has 15 residues. CDR3 loop: CASSLVRGASEKLFF. CDR3 sequence (DNA): TGTGCCAGCAGCTTAGTTCGGGGGGCGAGTGAAAAACTGTTTTTT.

This clone was seen only once. The chain is built from TRBV18 and TRBJ2-5; TRBD2 matches 15 bases. This CDR3 spans 17 amino acids. With 3 bases clipped from V and 3 bases from J, the junction kept 5 bases outside the gene matches. Germline V gene data show CDR1 as KGHSH and CDR2 as LQKENI. This CDR3 reads CASSPYGTSGGKETQYF. CDR3 coding DNA: TGTGCCAGCTCACCTTACGGGACTAGCGGGGGGAAAGAGACCCAGTACTTC.

V and J are TRBV25-1 and TRBJ2-5; D might be TRBD2 (5 bases). With 3 bases removed from V and 5 bases from J, the gap between germline ends came to 10 bases. This CDR3 has 13 residues. CDR1 is MGHDK and CDR2 is SYGVNS in the germline V gene. The CDR3 region has the DNA TGTGCCAGCAGTGACGGGAAACGGGAGACCCAGTACTTC. This translates into CASSDGKRETQYF.

J is TRBJ2-1 and V is TRBV7-8; the match to TRBD2 covers 7 bases. The trim removed 0 bases at V and 8 bases at J, leaving 13 bases unmatched. Per germline, CDR1 SGHVS and CDR2 FQNEAQ. The CDR3 extends over 17 amino acids. CDR3 DNA: TGTGCCAGCAGCTTAGCCCTGACTAGCCCAATCAGGGATGAGCAGTTCTTC. Protein product: CASSLALTSPIRDEQFF. Variable domain in full (rest from reference TRBV7-8 and TRBJ2-1): GAGVSQSPRYKVAKRGQDVALRCDPISGHVSLFWYQQALGQGPEFLTYFQNEAQLDKSGLPSDRFFAERPEGSVSTLKIQRTQQEDSAVYLCASSLALTSPIRDEQFFGPGTRLTVL.

The chain is built from TRBV19 and TRBJ1-1, with D hard to call. V was trimmed by 3 bases and J by 3 bases, leaving 11 bases between them. Germline CDR1 reads LNHDA; CDR2 reads SQIVND (reference sequence). This CDR3 has 14 residues. DNA for the CDR3: TGTGCCAGTAGTATTATAGGACTGGACACTGAAGCTTTCTTT. Its protein is CASSIIGLDTEAFF.

The genes are TRBV7-2 and TRBJ1-1; D is unresolved. The germline V and J ends were trimmed by 1 base and 3 bases, with 0 bases remaining between them. Germline lookup yields CDR1 SGHTA and CDR2 FQGNSA. The CDR3 extends over 11 amino acids. DNA for the CDR3: TGTGCCAGCAGCTTAGACACTGAAGCTTTCTTT. It yields the protein CASSLDTEAFF. Using reference TRBV7-2 and TRBJ1-1 for the parts outside the CDR3, the full variable domain is GAGVSQSPSNKVTEKGKDVELRCDPISGHTALYWYRQSLGQGLEFLIYFQGNSAPDKSGLPSDRFSAERTGGSVSTLTIQRTQQEDSAVYLCASSLDTEAFFGQGTRLTVV.

The gene calls are TRBV5-6 and TRBJ2-5; 10 positions agree with TRBD1. The trim removed 4 bases at V and 8 bases at J, leaving 5 bases unmatched. This CDR3 has 13 residues. The germline CDR1 and CDR2 sequences are SGHDT and YYEEEE. Here the CDR3 DNA reads TGTGCCAGCAGCGGGACAGGGGATGGAACCCAGTACTTC. Its translation: CASSGTGDGTQYF.

The V and J genes are TRBV18 and TRBJ2-2; D is uncertain. Germline V gives CDR1 KGHSH, CDR2 LQKENI. This CDR3 contains 13 residues. The ends were cut back, 1 base at V and 3 bases at J, with 3 bases in the middle. This chain's CDR3 is CASSPLDTGELFF. CDR3 nucleotides: TGTGCCAGCTCACCACTGGACACCGGGGAGCTGTTTTTT.

This clone was observed a few times. This chain connects TRBV30 to TRBJ2-3; no reliable D call. The CDR3 loop spans 11 amino acids. Between the trimmed V and J ends, which lost 4 bases and 2 bases, there was a span of 4 bases. Germline values: CDR1 GTSNPN, CDR2 SVGIG (reference sequence). The CDR3 spells CAWKITDTQYF. The CDR3 DNA follows: TGTGCCTGGAAAATCACAGATACGCAGTATTTT.

This chain connects TRBV2 to TRBJ2-1; TRBD2 aligns across 12 bases. The length of the CDR3 is 16 residues. V was pared by 6 bases and J by 6 bases, with 9 bases of the junction left unmatched. CDR1 is SNHLY and CDR2 is FYNNEI in the germline V gene. The CDR3 bases are TGTGCCAGCAGACCCTCCCTAGCGGGGGGGTTCAATGAGCAGTTCTTC. The encoded protein is CASRPSLAGGFNEQFF.

The chain carries TRBV19 and TRBJ1-1; 9 bases align to TRBD1. The CDR3 loop spans 16 amino acids. Germline V gene data show CDR1 as LNHDA and CDR2 as SQIVND (reference sequence). Trimming at V came to 1 base and at J to 5 bases, leaving 8 bases not matched to a gene. The CDR3 protein is CASSIAFRGQGTEAFF. The CDR3, as DNA: TGTGCCAGTAGTATAGCGTTTCGGGGACAGGGAACTGAAGCTTTCTTT. Based on the CDR3 plus reference TRBV19 and TRBJ1-1, the full variable domain is DGGITQSPKYLFRKEGQNVTLSCEQNLNHDAMYWYRQDPGQGLRLIYYSQIVNDFQKGDIAEGYSVSREKKESFPLTVTSAQKNPTAFYLCASSIAFRGQGTEAFFGQGTRLTVV.